The T cell receptor (beta chain) described here comes from a study of blood T cell repertoires in COVID-19. CDR1 is SGHTA and CDR2 is FQGNSA in the germline V gene. V lost 4 bases and J 0 bases, leaving 12 bases between the germline ends. The CDR3 has 16 amino acids. The method was immunoSEQ multiplex PCR; TCRdb's version includes in-frame clones alone and lacks a portion of them. In the table there are about 130,000 clones, more than 70% of which are singletons. The V gene is TRBV7-2, the J gene TRBJ1-4, with D maybe TRBD1 (6 bases). The clonotype originates from a woman older than 75 with acute or convalescent COVID-19. The sample consisted of peripheral blood. CDR3 nucleotide sequence: TGTGCCAGCAGCTCGCGAGAGGGGGCAACTAATGAAAAACTGTTTTTT. It translates to CASSSREGATNEKLFF.